This entry lists 16 T cell receptor beta chains sequenced from one sample in a study of blood T cell repertoires in COVID-19. Profiled with immunoSEQ multiplex PCR; TCRdb holds only in-frame clones, not every one. The sample lists roughly 410,000 clones; around 90% were seen once. The sequencing sample was made of peripheral blood. These receptors came from a man in his forties with acute or convalescent COVID-19.

This rearrangement joins TRBV4-2 to TRBJ1-3; tentatively, D is TRBD1 (5 bases). Trimming shortened V by 0 bases and J by 8 bases, and 29 bases separated the two germline ends. Germline CDR1 and CDR2: LGHNA and YNFKEQ. The CDR3 spans 20 residues. This CDR3 is CASSQERLGKGEALGDTIYF. The CDR3 DNA follows: TGTGCCAGCAGCCAAGAAAGGTTGGGTAAAGGGGAGGCCCTTGGCGACACCATATATTTT.

The chain recombines TRBV23-1 with TRBJ2-7; 8 nucleotides match TRBD1. TRBV23-1 is sorted into the ORF group, with uncertain function. V lost 9 bases to trimming and J lost 0 bases; unmatched junction nucleotides: 16. The CDR3 is 17 residues long. The chain's CDR3 is CARFPLGWDRFSYEQYF. The CDR3 DNA sequence: TGCGCCAGATTTCCTTTGGGTTGGGACAGGTTCTCCTACGAGCAGTACTTC.

The chain couples TRBV20-1 to TRBJ2-3; D is perhaps TRBD1 (7 bases). CDR1 is DFQATT, CDR2 SNEGSKA, per germline (reference sequence). The CDR3 loop spans 11 amino acids. The germline V and J ends were trimmed by 4 bases and 9 bases, with 11 bases remaining between them. CDR3 in DNA: TGCAGTGCTACGACAGGGAGGACGCAGTATTTT. Translated, it gives CSATTGRTQYF.

V gene TRBV6-6 combines with J gene TRBJ2-3; 7 bases agree with TRBD2. The CDR3 runs to 16 residues. J gave up 2 bases and V 2 bases, and 7 bases lay outside the gene matches. In germline, CDR1 is MNHNY, CDR2 SVGAGI (reference sequence). CDR3 region: CASSYVGTTFTDTQYF. The CDR3 DNA reads TGTGCCAGCAGTTACGTAGGGACTACCTTCACAGATACGCAGTATTTT.

This sequence joins TRBV30 and TRBJ1-1; no clear D gene. The CDR3 is made up of 10 amino acids. Trimming removed 8 bases from V and 3 bases from J, with 7 bases in between. Germline CDR1 is GTSNPN and CDR2 is SVGIG (reference sequence). For the CDR3, the DNA is TGTGCCCAGAGGGACACTGAAGCTTTCTTT. Its protein product is CAQRDTEAFF.

This clone was seen a few times. The chain uses TRBV19 and TRBJ1-3, with D possibly matching TRBD1 (5 bases). The CDR3 has 15 amino acids. V lost 2 bases, J lost 2 bases, and 10 bases lay in between. The germline gives CDR1 LNHDA, CDR2 SQIVND (reference sequence). DNA of the CDR3: TGTGCCAGTAGTATATCCAGGGCGGCTGGAAACACCATATATTTT. Its protein product is CASSISRAAGNTIYF.

CDR3 coding DNA: TGTGCCAGCAGCTTACGGGGACAGGAGGCTGAAGCTTTCTTT. This gives the protein CASSLRGQEAEAFF. The V call is TRBV5-6, the J call TRBJ1-1, with 8 bases identical to TRBD1. After removal of 2 bases from V and 6 bases from J, the junction contained 6 bases not matched to a gene. This CDR3 has 14 amino acids. CDR1 is SGHDT and CDR2 is YYEEEE in the germline V gene. Full variable domain (rest looked up from reference TRBV5-6 and TRBJ1-1): DAGVTQSPTHLIKTRGQQVTLRCSPKSGHDTVSWYQQALGQGPQFIFQYYEEEERQRGNFPDRFSGHQFPNYSSELNVNALLLGDSALYLCASSLRGQEAEAFFGQGTRLTVV.

This clone was recorded a few times. The rearrangement joins TRBV4-1 to TRBJ2-5, with 7 bases identical to TRBD2. Germline CDR1 MGHRA, CDR2 YSYEKL. Germline trimming cut 0 bases from V and 4 bases from J; bases unmatched to any gene: 8. The CDR3 totals 16 residues. CDR3: CASSQEGAGRRETQYF. In DNA, the CDR3 is TGCGCCAGCAGCCAAGAAGGAGCGGGGAGAAGAGAGACCCAGTACTTC.

This chain joins TRBV10-3 and TRBJ1-6; 11 nucleotides match TRBD1. The CDR3 spans 14 residues. The germline V gene encodes CDR1 ENHRY and CDR2 SYGVKD. Germline trimming cut 4 bases from V and 8 bases from J; bases unmatched to any gene: 1. The CDR3 region has the DNA TGTGCCATCAGTGGGACAGGGGGCGATTCACCCCTCCACTTT. Translating gives CAISGTGGDSPLHF.

The chain couples TRBV18 to TRBJ2-1; TRBD1 aligns across 9 bases. This CDR3 region has 17 residues. Germline CDR1 and CDR2: KGHSH and LQKENI. V shed 5 bases and J 4 bases; nucleotides not matched to a gene: 12. In DNA, the CDR3 is TGTGCCAGCTCAGCCACAGGGGGCCCACCATTGTACAATGAGCAGTTCTTC. Translated, it gives CASSATGGPPLYNEQFF. The complete variable domain, with remaining parts taken from reference TRBV18 and TRBJ2-1, reads NAGVMQNPRHLVRRRGQEARLRCSPMKGHSHVYWYRQLPEEGLKFMVYLQKENIIDESGMPKERFSAEFPKEGPSILRIQQVVRGDSAAYFCASSATGGPPLYNEQFFGPGTRLTVL.

The chain couples TRBV2 to TRBJ2-1; TRBD1 is a possible D gene (5 bases). Trimming cost V 4 bases and J 9 bases, with 13 bases left between them. Germline CDR1 and CDR2: SNHLY and FYNNEI. The CDR3 sequence is 13 residues long. CDR3 protein: CASSGTTQGEQFF. For the CDR3, the DNA is TGTGCCAGCAGTGGTACTACTCAGGGTGAGCAGTTCTTC.

The rearrangement links TRBV6-2 or TRBV6-3 to TRBJ1-6; unclear D gene. V was trimmed by 3 bases and J by 5 bases, leaving 8 bases between them. The germline V gene has CDR1 MNHEY and CDR2 SVGEGT. This CDR3 has 14 amino acids. Written as DNA, the CDR3 is TGTGCCAGCAGTTATTACAGCAATAATTCACCCCTCCACTTT. Encoded protein: CASSYYSNNSPLHF.

This clone appeared a single time. CDR3 sequence (DNA): TGTGCCAGCAGCTCAAGCAGGGGGAACGGTCATTCACCCCTCCACTTT. Its translation: CASSSSRGNGHSPLHF. The chain combines TRBV7-9 with TRBJ1-6, with 7 bases aligning to TRBD1. Germline V gene lookup returns CDR1 SEHNR and CDR2 FQNEAQ (reference sequence). CDR3 length: 16 amino acids. J lost 8 bases, V lost 4 bases, and 11 bases had no gene match.

The chain has TRBV5-4 and TRBJ2-3; D may be TRBD2 (7 bases). Germline lookup yields CDR1 SGHNT and CDR2 YYREEE (reference sequence). With 3 bases removed from V and 3 bases from J, the gap between germline ends came to 14 bases. This CDR3 is 15 amino acids long. In DNA form, the CDR3 reads TGTGCCAGCAGCTATGAGGGGGGGATGACAGATACGCAGTATTTT. It codes for CASSYEGGMTDTQYF.

This rearrangement joins TRBV5-6 to TRBJ2-4; 7 bases fit TRBD1. Germline V gene data show CDR1 as SGHDT and CDR2 as YYEEEE. J was trimmed by 7 bases and V by 0 bases; bases with no gene match: 4. CDR3 length equals 14 residues. The CDR3 DNA reads as TGTGCCAGCAGCTTGGTTTTCAGGGGGAACATTCAGTACTTC. It encodes CASSLVFRGNIQYF.

This rearrangement joins TRBV3-1 (or the pseudogene TRBV3-2) to TRBJ2-3; 7 positions agree with TRBD2. This CDR3 spans 18 amino acids. The germline gives CDR1 LGHDT, CDR2 YNNKEL (reference sequence). Losses at the gene ends were 0 bases for V and 0 bases for J; bases not matched to a gene: 9. The CDR3 DNA follows: TGTGCCAGCAGCCAAGATTTCGGCGGGGGTATGAGCACAGATACGCAGTATTTT. It codes for CASSQDFGGGMSTDTQYF.